Many counts were recorded for the clone carrying this TCR beta chain. Its antigen is still unknown. The library attached unique molecular identifiers to individual cDNA molecules. Original processing notes: TCRs per sample had a median of 95,638 and ranged from about 23,224 to 700,000. TCRdb itself ran the 5' RACE reads through MiXCR, one entry per CDR3 protein. TCRdb, not the authors, supplied the V and J calls. The sample lists roughly 81,000 distinct CDR3 sequences; about a sixth were seen once. This specimen comes from a study of human T cells and chemical hapten exposure. Turning to the study itself: How much TCR each sample yielded varied, mostly because pooled library volumes differed slightly.

Extraction yielded total RNA from whole blood (unfractionated). Germline CDR1 reads DFQATT; CDR2 reads SNEGSKA (reference sequence). V gave up 1 base and J gave up 2 bases, with 8 bases separating them. There are 13 residues in the CDR3. Study-wide findings and caveats: TCRs whose frequency exceeded 1 in 1000 remained the same following DPC sensitization.

The chain is built from TRBV20-1 and TRBJ1-2, with no clear D. The clonotype was recovered from a female donor in good health. The CDR3 DNA is TGCAGTGCTAGAGGCAGCACGAACTATGGCTACACCTTC. Protein: CSARGSTNYGYTF.